This record looks at one TCR beta chain sequence and its context. This record belongs to a study of shared clonotypes between healthy human individuals. Libraries were prepared by immunoSEQ multiplex PCR; TCRdb keeps only in-frame clonotypes and omits some of them. The repertoire holds roughly 2,300,000 clones, around 90% seen once, with around 0.35% in the top ten. Sequencing was done on a sample of naive CD4+ T cells from PBMCs. As to subset: CD45RA+ positively selected. The sequence was collected from a man aged 18 to 29 in good health. Some clones in this sample may be carry-over from other donors' samples.

Here the CDR3 reads CASTIPTGARDEQYF. In DNA, the CDR3 is TGTGCCAGCACGATTCCGACAGGGGCCCGGGACGAGCAGTACTTC. The chain joins TRBV28 to TRBJ2-7, with TRBD1 identical over 8 bases. The germline V gene has CDR1 MDHEN and CDR2 SYDVKM. V shed 7 bases and J 5 bases; nucleotides not matched to a gene: 13. This CDR3 comprises 15 residues.